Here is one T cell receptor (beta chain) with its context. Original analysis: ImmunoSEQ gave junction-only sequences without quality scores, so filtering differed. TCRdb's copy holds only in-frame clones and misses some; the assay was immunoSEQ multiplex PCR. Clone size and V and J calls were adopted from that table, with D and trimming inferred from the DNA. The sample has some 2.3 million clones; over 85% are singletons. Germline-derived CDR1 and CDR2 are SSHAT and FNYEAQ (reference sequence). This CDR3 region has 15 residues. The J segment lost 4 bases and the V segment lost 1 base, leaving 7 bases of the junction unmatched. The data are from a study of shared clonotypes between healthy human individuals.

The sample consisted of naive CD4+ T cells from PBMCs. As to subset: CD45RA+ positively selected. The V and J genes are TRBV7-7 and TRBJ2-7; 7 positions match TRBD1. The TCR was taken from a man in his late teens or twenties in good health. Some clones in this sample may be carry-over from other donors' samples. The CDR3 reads CASSLDRGPLYEQYF. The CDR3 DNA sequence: TGTGCCAGCAGCTTAGACAGGGGTCCCCTTTACGAGCAGTACTTC. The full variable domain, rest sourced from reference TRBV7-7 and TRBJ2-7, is GAGVSQSPRYKVTKRGQDVTLRCDPISSHATLYWYQQALGQGPEFLTYFNYEAQPDKSGLPSDRFSAERPEGSISTLTIQRTEQRDSAMYRCASSLDRGPLYEQYFGPGTRLTVT.